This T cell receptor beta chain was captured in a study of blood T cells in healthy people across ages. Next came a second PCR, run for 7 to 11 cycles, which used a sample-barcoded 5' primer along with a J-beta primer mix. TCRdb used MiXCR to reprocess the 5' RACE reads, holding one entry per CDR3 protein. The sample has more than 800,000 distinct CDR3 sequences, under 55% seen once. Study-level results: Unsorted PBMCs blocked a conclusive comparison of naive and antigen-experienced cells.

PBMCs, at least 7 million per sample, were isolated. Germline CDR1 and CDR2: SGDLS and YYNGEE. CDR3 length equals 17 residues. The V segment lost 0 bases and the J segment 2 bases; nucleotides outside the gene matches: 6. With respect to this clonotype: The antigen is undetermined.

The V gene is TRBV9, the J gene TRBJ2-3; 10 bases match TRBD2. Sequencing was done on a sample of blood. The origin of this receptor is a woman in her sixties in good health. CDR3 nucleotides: TGTGCCAGCAGCGTAGTGGGTAGCGGGAGGTCCACAGATACGCAGTATTTT. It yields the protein CASSVVGSGRSTDTQYF. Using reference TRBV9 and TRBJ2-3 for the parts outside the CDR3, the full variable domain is DSGVTQTPKHLITATGQRVTLRCSPRSGDLSVYWYQQSLDQGLQFLIQYYNGEERAKGNILERFSAQQFPDLHSELNLSSLELGDSALYFCASSVVGSGRSTDTQYFGPGTRLTVL.